Each of the 8 T cell receptor beta chains below was sequenced from the same sample in a study of T cell responses to AZD1222 COVID-19 vaccine. Only in-frame clones appear in the TCRdb table, and some are missing; sequencing was by immunoSEQ multiplex PCR. Of roughly 98,000 clones listed, approximately 94% were seen once; the top ten hold over 9.5%. Sequencing used peripheral blood, obtained on day 0 of AZD1222 vaccination. The source is an adult in good health.

Only one count was recorded for this clone. J is TRBJ2-5 and V is TRBV10-3, with 11 bases aligning to TRBD1. V trimming: 4 bases; J trimming: 4 bases; junction bases outside the gene matches: 5. The CDR3 runs 15 residues. Germline assignment: CDR1 ENHRY and CDR2 SYGVKD. The CDR3 sequence is CAISGTGGMGETQYF. CDR3 nucleotides: TGTGCCATCAGTGGGACAGGGGGCATGGGAGAGACCCAGTACTTC.

This clone was detected only once. V gene TRBV30 combines with J gene TRBJ1-4; D gene uncertain. Looked up from germline, CDR1 is GTSNPN and CDR2 is SVGIG (reference sequence). V shed 0 bases and J shed 4 bases, with 12 bases lying between them. The CDR3 runs 15 residues. The CDR3 DNA sequence: TGTGCCTGGAGTGTACGAATAGGACTTAATGAAAAACTGTTTTTT. It is translated as CAWSVRIGLNEKLFF.

The CDR3 loop is CASSYVATKNTEAFF. The CDR3 DNA reads as TGTGCCAGCAGTTACGTAGCGACAAAGAACACTGAAGCTTTCTTT. The rearrangement uses TRBV6-5 and TRBJ1-1; D call uncertain. This CDR3 is built from 15 residues. V lost 2 bases and J lost 1, with 11 bases in between. Germline V gene sequence: CDR1 MNHEY, CDR2 SVGAGI.

This chain links TRBV4-1 with TRBJ2-7, with 10 bases fitting TRBD1. V lost 2 bases and J lost 5; bases outside the gene matches: 6. Per the germline V gene, CDR1 is MGHRA and CDR2 is YSYEKL. There are 15 residues in the CDR3. CDR3 in DNA: TGCGCCAGCAGCCAACCCGGGACAGGGGCCCACGAGCAGTACTTC. Translated: CASSQPGTGAHEQYF.

This clone has a handful of counts. V and J are TRBV3-1 (or the pseudogene TRBV3-2) and TRBJ2-5; D is uncertain. With 0 bases removed from V and 6 bases from J, the gap between germline ends came to 14 bases. Looked up from germline, CDR1 is LGHDT and CDR2 is YNNKEL (reference sequence). The CDR3 runs to 15 residues. CDR3 in amino acids: CASSQDVSSRKTQYF. Here the CDR3 DNA reads TGTGCCAGCAGCCAAGATGTGTCCAGTAGAAAGACCCAGTACTTC.

The chain uses TRBV18 and TRBJ2-5, with D perhaps TRBD2 (5 bases). The V gene's germline CDR1 is KGHSH and CDR2 LQKENI. Trimming removed 3 bases at V and 3 bases at J, with 14 bases between. The CDR3 spans 15 residues. CDR3 sequence: CASSPRTGNKETQYF. In DNA, the CDR3 is TGTGCCAGCTCACCCAGGACTGGGAATAAAGAGACCCAGTACTTC. Looking up the rest from reference TRBV18 and TRBJ2-5 gives the full variable domain: NAGVMQNPRHLVRRRGQEARLRCSPMKGHSHVYWYRQLPEEGLKFMVYLQKENIIDESGMPKERFSAEFPKEGPSILRIQQVVRGDSAAYFCASSPRTGNKETQYFGPGTRLLVL.

The V and J genes are TRBV15 and TRBJ1-1; D ambiguous. The CDR3 length is 14 residues. Per the germline V gene, CDR1 is LNHNV and CDR2 is YYDKDF (reference sequence). The V end was cut by 5 bases, the J end by 0 bases, with 10 bases between. CDR3: CATSHTGMNTEAFF. The DNA for the CDR3 is TGTGCCACCAGCCATACGGGGATGAACACTGAAGCTTTCTTT. Full variable domain (rest looked up from reference TRBV15 and TRBJ1-1): DAMVIQNPRYQVTQFGKPVTLSCSQTLNHNVMYWYQQKSSQAPKLLFHYYDKDFNNEADTPDNFQSRRPNTSFCFLDIRSPGLGDTAMYLCATSHTGMNTEAFFGQGTRLTVV.

This chain connects TRBV24-1 to TRBJ2-1; a possible D gene is TRBD2 (5 bases). The germline V and J ends were trimmed by 4 bases and 4 bases, with 13 bases remaining between them. Per the germline V gene, CDR1 is KGHDR and CDR2 is SFDVKD. The CDR3 spans 15 residues. The CDR3 sequence: CATSEPGIKYNEQFF. CDR3 nucleotide sequence: TGTGCCACCAGTGAGCCCGGGATCAAGTACAATGAGCAGTTCTTC.